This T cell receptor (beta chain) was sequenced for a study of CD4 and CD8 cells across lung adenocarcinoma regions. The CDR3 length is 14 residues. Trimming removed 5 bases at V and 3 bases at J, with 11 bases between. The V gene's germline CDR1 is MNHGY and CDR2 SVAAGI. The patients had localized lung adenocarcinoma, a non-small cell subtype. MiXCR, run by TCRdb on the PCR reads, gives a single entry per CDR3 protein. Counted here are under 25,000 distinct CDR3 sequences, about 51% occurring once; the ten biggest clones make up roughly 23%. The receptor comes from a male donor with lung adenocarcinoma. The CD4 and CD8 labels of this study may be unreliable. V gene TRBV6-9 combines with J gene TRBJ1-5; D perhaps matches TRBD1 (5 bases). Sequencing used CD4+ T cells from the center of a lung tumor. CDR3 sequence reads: CASSRVRDNQPQHF. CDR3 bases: TGTGCCAGCAGTCGGGTCAGGGACAATCAGCCCCAGCATTTT.